The 32 T cell receptor beta chains given below trace back to one sample, sequenced in a study of shared clonotypes between healthy human individuals. Naive CD8 cells lacked CD45RO, underwent positive selection for CCR7 and left out terminally differentiated effector memory CD45RA+ cells. Repertoires were generated with immunoSEQ multiplex PCR, while TCRdb's copy carries only in-frame clones and drops some. The table lists about 2 million clones, roughly 95% of them singletons. Sequencing was carried out using naive CD8+ T cells sorted from blood. The receptors were gathered from a man younger than 30 in good health.

The chain joins TRBV19 to TRBJ1-2, with TRBD1 identical over 12 bases. The length of the CDR3 is 14 residues. In germline, CDR1 is LNHDA, CDR2 SQIVND (reference sequence). Losses at the gene ends were 6 bases for V and 7 bases for J; bases not matched to a gene: 6. The CDR3, as DNA: TGTGCCAGTAGCCCCGGGACAGGGGGCTTTGGCTACACCTTC. Its protein is CASSPGTGGFGYTF.

The gene calls are TRBV7-9 and TRBJ2-7, with D maybe TRBD1 (5 bases). This CDR3 is built from 16 residues. CDR1 and CDR2 (germline): SEHNR, FQNEAQ (reference sequence). V was shortened by 5 bases and J by 3 bases, with 20 bases between the two germline ends. The CDR3 DNA follows: TGTGCCAGCAGCACCTCCAATTATGGGGCTCTCTACGAGCAGTACTTC. It translates to CASSTSNYGALYEQYF.

This chain joins TRBV28 and TRBJ1-1; unclear D gene. The ends were cut back, 6 bases at V and 1 base at J, with 12 bases in the middle. Looked up from germline, CDR1 is MDHEN and CDR2 is SYDVKM. This CDR3 has 14 amino acids. The CDR3 spells CASRIRAWNTEAFF. As DNA, the CDR3 is TGTGCCAGCAGGATTAGGGCTTGGAACACTGAAGCTTTCTTT. Complete variable domain (other parts from reference TRBV28 and TRBJ1-1): DVKVTQSSRYLVKRTGEKVFLECVQDMDHENMFWYRQDPGLGLRLIYFSYDVKMKEKGDIPEGYSVSREKKERFSLILESASTNQTSMYLCASRIRAWNTEAFFGQGTRLTVV.

The rearrangement links TRBV5-4 to TRBJ2-1; 9 bases match TRBD1. The V segment lost 4 bases and the J segment 6 bases; nucleotides outside the gene matches: 5. The CDR3 loop spans 14 amino acids. The V gene's germline CDR1 is SGHNT and CDR2 YYREEE (reference sequence). For the CDR3, the DNA is TGTGCCAGCAGCGTACAGGGGGCGGTCAATGAGCAGTTCTTC. Its protein is CASSVQGAVNEQFF.

The rearrangement uses TRBV11-2 and TRBJ2-7; 7 bases agree with TRBD2. CDR3 length equals 14 residues. Unmatched junction bases numbered 4, after V lost 3 bases and J lost 2 bases. Germline CDR1 SGHAT, CDR2 FQNNGV. The CDR3 bases are TGTGCCAGCAGCTTGGGGACTACTCCCTACGAGCAGTACTTC. It translates to CASSLGTTPYEQYF.

The genes are TRBV13 and TRBJ1-2; 8 bases agree with TRBD1. After removal of 5 bases from V and 6 bases from J, the junction contained 8 bases not matched to a gene. Germline CDR1 is PRHDT and CDR2 is FYEKMQ (reference sequence). CDR3 length: 14 amino acids. CDR3 in DNA: TGTGCCAGCAGCGCTATGACAGGGGCTGATGGCTACACCTTC. It is translated as CASSAMTGADGYTF. The whole variable domain, filled in from reference TRBV13 and TRBJ1-2, reads AAGVIQSPRHLIKEKRETATLKCYPIPRHDTVYWYQQGPGQDPQFLISFYEKMQSDKGSIPDRFSAQQFSDYHSELNMSSLELGDSALYFCASSAMTGADGYTFGSGTRLTVV.

This clone came up a few times. The rearrangement joins TRBV2 to TRBJ1-6; D might be TRBD1 (5 bases). Trimming shortened V by 6 bases and J by 2 bases, and 11 bases separated the two germline ends. The V gene's germline CDR1 is SNHLY and CDR2 FYNNEI. CDR3 size: 15 residues. CDR3 loop: CASSPRDPYNSPLHF. DNA for the CDR3: TGTGCCAGCAGCCCCAGGGACCCCTATAATTCACCCCTCCACTTT. Full variable domain (outside the CDR3, taken from reference TRBV2 and TRBJ1-6): EPEVTQTPSHQVTQMGQEVILRCVPISNHLYFYWYRQILGQKVEFLVSFYNNEISEKSEIFDDQFSVERPDGSNFTLKIRSTKLEDSAMYFCASSPRDPYNSPLHFGNGTRLTVT.

As for this clone: The sample contains more than one DNA sequence encoding this CDR3. The chain recombines TRBV4-1 with TRBJ1-3, with 10 bases matching TRBD1. CDR1 is MGHRA, CDR2 YSYEKL, per germline. This CDR3 comprises 15 residues. V dropped 4 bases and J dropped 2; count of bases not matched to a gene: 2. Written as DNA, the CDR3 is TGCGCCAGCAGCCCGGACAGGGGGACTGGAAACACCATATATTTT. As protein: CASSPDRGTGNTIYF.

The chain recombines TRBV7-9 with TRBJ2-3, with TRBD2 as a possible D gene (5 bases). The CDR3 has 15 residues. V was pared by 5 bases and J by 1 base, with 13 bases between. Germline V gene lookup returns CDR1 SEHNR and CDR2 FQNEAQ (reference sequence). The CDR3 sequence is CASSEDSYRTDTQYF. CDR3 in DNA: TGTGCCAGCAGCGAGGACTCGTACCGCACAGATACGCAGTATTTT.

The chain recombines TRBV29-1 with TRBJ1-2, with D unresolved. Germline lookup yields CDR1 SQVTM and CDR2 ANQGSEA. CDR3 size: 15 residues. V was trimmed by 4 bases and J by 0 bases, leaving 15 bases between them. The CDR3 protein is CSVVGIEDPNYGYTF. Written as DNA, the CDR3 is TGCAGCGTTGTGGGGATTGAGGATCCTAACTATGGCTACACCTTC.

As to this clone: Other nucleotide sequences in the sample specify the same CDR3. The gene calls are TRBV6-5 and TRBJ2-3; D unclear. There are 13 residues in the CDR3. Germline-derived CDR1 and CDR2 are MNHEY and SVGAGI. With 0 bases removed from V and 3 bases from J, the gap between germline ends came to 4 bases. This chain's CDR3 is CASSYSTTDTQYF. The CDR3 DNA reads as TGTGCCAGCAGTTACTCGACGACAGATACGCAGTATTTT.

This chain uses TRBV7-9 with TRBJ2-7, with TRBD1 matching over 9 bases. The V and J ends lost 4 bases and 2 bases, in that order; junction bases with no gene match: 6. This CDR3 region has 15 residues. Germline V lookup: CDR1 SEHNR, CDR2 FQNEAQ (reference sequence). CDR3 nucleotide sequence: TGTGCCAGCAGCTCCCAGACAGGGGGTGCCTACGAGCAGTACTTC. This sequence encodes CASSSQTGGAYEQYF.

The chain uses TRBV7-9 and TRBJ2-3; D ambiguous. This CDR3 contains 16 residues. The germline V and J ends were trimmed by 2 bases and 3 bases, with 15 bases remaining between them. Germline assignment: CDR1 SEHNR and CDR2 FQNEAQ (reference sequence). CDR3 residues: CASSLHNSNATDTQYF. The CDR3 DNA reads TGTGCCAGCAGCTTACATAACAGTAACGCGACAGATACGCAGTATTTT.

The CDR3: CASSPGSSGTYEQYF. In DNA form, the CDR3 reads TGCGCCAGCAGCCCAGGAAGTAGCGGGACATACGAGCAGTACTTC. This rearrangement joins TRBV4-3 to TRBJ2-7, with 8 positions matching TRBD2. CDR3 length equals 15 residues. Looked up from germline, CDR1 is LGHNA and CDR2 is YSLEER. After removal of 4 bases from V and 4 bases from J, the junction contained 9 bases not matched to a gene.

As DNA, the CDR3 is TGTGCCAGCAGCCCCGGGACATCCTACGAGCAGTACTTC. Translated: CASSPGTSYEQYF. This chain links TRBV11-3 with TRBJ2-7; D perhaps matches TRBD1 (6 bases). Trimming removed 5 bases at V and 1 base at J, with 9 bases between. Germline V lookup: CDR1 SGHNT, CDR2 YENEEA. This CDR3 region has 13 residues.

V and J are TRBV5-6 and TRBJ2-1, with a weak D call TRBD2 (5 bases). The CDR3 totals 13 residues. Germline lookup yields CDR1 SGHDT and CDR2 YYEEEE. Trimming stripped 4 bases from V and 6 bases from J, with 11 bases between. CDR3 sequence (DNA): TGTGCCAGCAGCGGGGAGTGGGGCAATGAGCAGTTCTTC. Translation gives CASSGEWGNEQFF.

The chain uses TRBV7-6 and TRBJ2-1; 7 positions agree with TRBD1. The trim removed 2 bases at V and 5 bases at J, leaving 15 bases unmatched. This CDR3 comprises 18 residues. Germline-derived CDR1 and CDR2 are SGHVS and FNYEAQ. The chain's CDR3 is CASSLSLDRALGNNEQFF. The CDR3 bases are TGTGCCAGCAGCTTATCTCTCGACAGGGCTTTGGGGAACAATGAGCAGTTCTTC. The full variable domain, rest sourced from reference TRBV7-6 and TRBJ2-1, is GAGVSQSPRYKVTKRGQDVALRCDPISGHVSLYWYRQALGQGPEFLTYFNYEAQQDKSGLPNDRFSAERPEGSISTLTIQRTEQRDSAMYRCASSLSLDRALGNNEQFFGPGTRLTVL.

CDR3 residues: CASSPASGQDNEKLFF. The CDR3 nucleotides read TGTGCCAGCAGTCCTGCGTCGGGGCAGGATAATGAAAAACTGTTTTTT. The chain recombines TRBV7-9 with TRBJ1-4; D may be TRBD1 (5 bases). This CDR3 region has 16 residues. Germline CDR1 and CDR2: SEHNR and FQNEAQ (reference sequence). Trimming stripped 6 bases from V and 4 bases from J, with 18 bases between.

V is TRBV2 and J is TRBJ2-1, with 9 bases fitting TRBD2. Germline lookup yields CDR1 SNHLY and CDR2 FYNNEI. V gave up 5 bases and J gave up 4 bases; unmatched junction bases: 9. The CDR3 is 16 amino acids. The CDR3: CASSPGREGFYNEQFF. The CDR3 bases are TGTGCCAGCAGTCCTGGGCGGGAGGGCTTTTACAATGAGCAGTTCTTC.

This chain uses TRBV6-4 with TRBJ2-3; D might be TRBD2 (7 bases). From germline, CDR1 is MRHNA and CDR2 SNTAGT. CDR3 length equals 16 residues. The V and J ends lost 0 bases and 5 bases respectively, with 15 bases between them. The chain's CDR3 is CASSDSTRGARDTQYF. As DNA, the CDR3 is TGTGCCAGCAGTGACTCGACTCGGGGGGCAAGAGATACGCAGTATTTT.

V gene TRBV25-1 combines with J gene TRBJ1-1; no definite D call. Trimming removed 3 bases from V and 1 base from J, with 9 bases in between. Looked up from germline, CDR1 is MGHDK and CDR2 is SYGVNS. This CDR3 is built from 14 residues. CDR3 sequence: CASSDPGPNTEAFF. The CDR3 nucleotides read TGTGCCAGCAGTGACCCCGGACCGAACACTGAAGCTTTCTTT.

The chain uses TRBV11-2 and TRBJ1-1, with 7 positions matching TRBD1. CDR1 is SGHAT, CDR2 FQNNGV, per germline. J lost 2 bases, V lost 7 bases, and 7 bases had no gene match. This CDR3 spans 14 amino acids. CDR3 amino acids: CASTPGTANTEAFF. CDR3 in DNA: TGTGCCAGCACCCCAGGGACAGCTAACACTGAAGCTTTCTTT. Variable domain in full (rest from reference TRBV11-2 and TRBJ1-1): EAGVAQSPRYKIIEKRQSVAFWCNPISGHATLYWYQQILGQGPKLLIQFQNNGVVDDSQLPKDRFSAERLKGVDSTLKIQPAKLEDSAVYLCASTPGTANTEAFFGQGTRLTVV.

To note about this clone: This same CDR3 is encoded by further DNA sequences in the sample. The gene calls are TRBV9 and TRBJ2-7; TRBD2 matches at 8 bases. The V gene's germline CDR1 is SGDLS and CDR2 YYNGEE. The CDR3 spans 13 residues. Trimming at V came to 4 bases and at J to 4 bases, leaving 4 bases not matched to a gene. The CDR3 is CASSPGGGYEQYF. The DNA for the CDR3 is TGTGCCAGCAGCCCCGGGGGGGGATACGAGCAGTACTTC. Drawing the rest from reference TRBV9 and TRBJ2-7, the complete variable domain is DSGVTQTPKHLITATGQRVTLRCSPRSGDLSVYWYQQSLDQGLQFLIQYYNGEERAKGNILERFSAQQFPDLHSELNLSSLELGDSALYFCASSPGGGYEQYFGPGTRLTVT.

The chain joins TRBV10-1 to TRBJ2-5, with D tentatively TRBD1 or TRBD2 (6 bases each). This CDR3 has 13 amino acids. The germline gives CDR1 WNHNN, CDR2 SYGVQD (reference sequence). V was pared by 3 bases and J by 4 bases, with 9 bases between. This CDR3 is CASSEGGGETQYF. The CDR3 DNA is TGCGCCAGCAGTGAAGGGGGAGGAGAGACCCAGTACTTC.

This chain connects TRBV4-1 to TRBJ1-6; D may be TRBD1 (5 bases). This CDR3 region has 15 residues. Germline V gene lookup returns CDR1 MGHRA and CDR2 YSYEKL. V lost 4 bases and J 5 bases, leaving 12 bases between the germline ends. CDR3 in amino acids: CASSPGDGDNSPLHF. CDR3 coding DNA: TGCGCCAGCAGCCCCGGGGACGGGGATAATTCACCCCTCCACTTT.

This sequence joins TRBV9 and TRBJ1-2, with D uncertain. Germline V CDR1 and CDR2: SGDLS, YYNGEE. The V end was cut by 1 base, the J end by 7 bases, with 11 bases between. This CDR3 spans 13 amino acids. CDR3 DNA sequence: TGTGCCAGCAGCGTAAGTAAAGGCAGTGGCTACACCTTC. Translation gives CASSVSKGSGYTF. Using reference TRBV9 and TRBJ1-2 for the parts outside the CDR3, the full variable domain is DSGVTQTPKHLITATGQRVTLRCSPRSGDLSVYWYQQSLDQGLQFLIQYYNGEERAKGNILERFSAQQFPDLHSELNLSSLELGDSALYFCASSVSKGSGYTFGSGTRLTVV.

CDR3 nucleotide sequence: TGTGCCAGCAGCTCCGGGACAGCCGCAAGCCGAGAGACCCAGTACTTC. Amino acid sequence: CASSSGTAASRETQYF. The chain uses TRBV9 and TRBJ2-5; 7 bases map to TRBD1. The germline CDR1 and CDR2 sequences are SGDLS and YYNGEE. J was trimmed by 4 bases and V by 4 bases; bases with no gene match: 13. This CDR3 contains 16 residues.

The table lists this clone with a count of one. This rearrangement joins TRBV4-3 to TRBJ1-2; no definite D call. This CDR3 is 14 amino acids long. CDR1 LGHNA and CDR2 YSLEER come from the germline V gene. V was clipped by 1 base and J by 0 bases, with 6 bases between them. CDR3 in amino acids: CASSQAGTNYGYTF. The DNA of the CDR3 is TGCGCCAGCAGCCAAGCAGGAACTAACTATGGCTACACCTTC.

The J gene is TRBJ1-5, the V gene TRBV2, with a tentative D call TRBD1 (6 bases). Germline V gene lookup returns CDR1 SNHLY and CDR2 FYNNEI. The V and J ends lost 3 bases and 3 bases respectively, with 15 bases between them. The CDR3 length is 16 residues. For the CDR3, the DNA is TGTGCCAGCAGTGACCGCGGCAGGGGAATCAATCAGCCCCAGCATTTT. As protein: CASSDRGRGINQPQHF. The full variable domain, in which reference TRBV2 and TRBJ1-5 provide the parts outside the CDR3, is EPEVTQTPSHQVTQMGQEVILRCVPISNHLYFYWYRQILGQKVEFLVSFYNNEISEKSEIFDDQFSVERPDGSNFTLKIRSTKLEDSAMYFCASSDRGRGINQPQHFGDGTRLSIL.

As regards this clone: Within the sample, other DNA sequences also encode this same CDR3. The V gene is TRBV6-5, the J gene TRBJ1-1; D not resolved. The CDR3 contains 14 residues. Trimming took 4 bases from V and 0 from J, leaving 9 bases between them. The germline CDR1 and CDR2 sequences are MNHEY and SVGAGI. DNA of the CDR3: TGTGCCAGCAGTTTAGACGGGATGAACACTGAAGCTTTCTTT. Its translation: CASSLDGMNTEAFF.

The chain couples TRBV4-1 to TRBJ2-3; TRBD1 or TRBD2 may be the D gene (5 bases each). The ends were cut back, 5 bases at V and 4 bases at J, with 10 bases in the middle. This CDR3 spans 13 amino acids. Germline V CDR1 and CDR2: MGHRA, YSYEKL. Here the CDR3 reads CASSRDQADTQYF. The CDR3 DNA sequence: TGCGCCAGCAGCAGGGACCAAGCAGATACGCAGTATTTT.

The V call is TRBV19, the J call TRBJ2-1; 15 bases match TRBD2. J was trimmed by 7 bases and V by 0 bases; bases with no gene match: 10. The CDR3 length is 19 residues. Germline CDR1 and CDR2: LNHDA and SQIVND (reference sequence). CDR3 in amino acids: CASSIDLAGLAGGGNEQFF. CDR3 DNA: TGTGCCAGTAGTATAGATCTAGCGGGACTAGCGGGAGGAGGGAATGAGCAGTTCTTC.